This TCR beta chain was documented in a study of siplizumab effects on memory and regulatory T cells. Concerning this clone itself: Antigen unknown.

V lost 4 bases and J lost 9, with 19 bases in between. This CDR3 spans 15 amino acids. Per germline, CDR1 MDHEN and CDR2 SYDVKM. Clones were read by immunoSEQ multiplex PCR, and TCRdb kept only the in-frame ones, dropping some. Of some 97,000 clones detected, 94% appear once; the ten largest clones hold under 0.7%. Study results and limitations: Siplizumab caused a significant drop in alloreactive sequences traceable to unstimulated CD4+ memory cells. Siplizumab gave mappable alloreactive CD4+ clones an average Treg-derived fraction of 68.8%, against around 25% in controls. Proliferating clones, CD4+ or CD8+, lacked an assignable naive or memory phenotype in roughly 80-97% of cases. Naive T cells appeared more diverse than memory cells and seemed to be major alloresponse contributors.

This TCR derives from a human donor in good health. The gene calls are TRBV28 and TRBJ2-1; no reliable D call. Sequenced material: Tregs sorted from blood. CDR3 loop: CASSSVRSALSEQFF. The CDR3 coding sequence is TGTGCCAGCAGTTCCGTCCGGTCCGCTTTGAGTGAGCAGTTCTTC.